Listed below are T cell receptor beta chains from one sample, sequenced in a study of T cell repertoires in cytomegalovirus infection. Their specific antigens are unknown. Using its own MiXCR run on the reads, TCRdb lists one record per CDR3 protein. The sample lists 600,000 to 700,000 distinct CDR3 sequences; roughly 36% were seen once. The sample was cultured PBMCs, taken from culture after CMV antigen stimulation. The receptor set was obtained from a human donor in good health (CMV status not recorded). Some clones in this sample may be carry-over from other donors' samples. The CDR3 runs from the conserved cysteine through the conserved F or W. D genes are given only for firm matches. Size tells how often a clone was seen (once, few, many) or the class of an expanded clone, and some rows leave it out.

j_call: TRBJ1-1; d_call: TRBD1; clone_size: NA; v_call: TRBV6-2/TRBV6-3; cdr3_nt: TGTGCCAGCAGTTACCAGGGGGCGGAAGCTGAAGCTTTCTTT; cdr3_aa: CASSYQGAEAEAFF
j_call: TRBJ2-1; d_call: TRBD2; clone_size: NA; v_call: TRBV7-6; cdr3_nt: TGTGCCAGCAGCCCCAATGGGGTAGCGGGGATGGTTGAGCAGTTCTTC; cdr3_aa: CASSPNGVAGMVEQFF
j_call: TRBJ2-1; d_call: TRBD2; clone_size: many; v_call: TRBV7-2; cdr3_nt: TGTGCCAGCAGCTTAGCTGGTAGCGGGAATCGCAATGAGCAGTTCTTC; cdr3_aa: CASSLAGSGNRNEQFF
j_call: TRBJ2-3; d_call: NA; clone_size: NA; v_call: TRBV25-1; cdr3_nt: TGTGCCAGCAGTGAATACAGGGGATTAAGCACAGATACGCAGTATTTT; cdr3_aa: CASSEYRGLSTDTQYF
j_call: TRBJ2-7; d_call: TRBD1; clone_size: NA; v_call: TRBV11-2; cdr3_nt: TGTGCCAGCAGTCGACAGGGGGGAAGCCTCTCCTACGAGCAGTACTTC; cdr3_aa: CASSRQGGSLSYEQYF
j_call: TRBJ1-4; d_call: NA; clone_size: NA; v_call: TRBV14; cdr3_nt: TGTGCCAGCAGCGGGCGGTTATGGGAAAAACTGTTTTTT; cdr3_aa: CASSGRLWEKLFF
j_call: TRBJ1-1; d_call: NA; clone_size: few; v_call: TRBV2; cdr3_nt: TGTGCCAGCCATGGGGATTACACTGAAGCTTTCTTT; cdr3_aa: CASHGDYTEAFF
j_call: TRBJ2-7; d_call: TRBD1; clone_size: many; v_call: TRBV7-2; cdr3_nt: TGTGCCAGCAGCCCGACGAGAGGAGCGGGGACAGGGGGCGACGAGCAGTACTTC; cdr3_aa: CASSPTRGAGTGGDEQYF
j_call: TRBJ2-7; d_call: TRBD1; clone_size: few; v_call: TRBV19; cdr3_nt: TGTGCCAGTAGTCAAGACAGGGCCGAGCAGTACTTC; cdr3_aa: CASSQDRAEQYF
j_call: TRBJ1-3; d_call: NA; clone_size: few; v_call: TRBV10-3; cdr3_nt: TGTGCCATCAGTGAGTCGGGTCGGCAGAGCTCTGGAAACACCATATATTTT; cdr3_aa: CAISESGRQSSGNTIYF
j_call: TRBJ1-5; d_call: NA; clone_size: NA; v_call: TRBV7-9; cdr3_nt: TGTGCCAGCGCACTGTGGGACGAGAAGCCCCAGCATTTT; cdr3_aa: CASALWDEKPQHF
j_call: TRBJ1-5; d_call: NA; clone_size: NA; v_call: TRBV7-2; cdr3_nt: TGTGCCAGCAGCCTTACAGGGCCGCTTAATCAGCCCCAGCATTTT; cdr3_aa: CASSLTGPLNQPQHF
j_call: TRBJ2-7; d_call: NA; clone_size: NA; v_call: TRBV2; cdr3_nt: TGTGCCAGCAGTGACCTCAGGGACCAGTACTTC; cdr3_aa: CASSDLRDQYF
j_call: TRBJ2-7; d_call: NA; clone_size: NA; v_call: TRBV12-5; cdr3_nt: TGTGCTAGTGGTTTCCCCCGTGGTAGGGACACATCAACCTACGAGCAGTACTTC; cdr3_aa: CASGFPRGRDTSTYEQYF
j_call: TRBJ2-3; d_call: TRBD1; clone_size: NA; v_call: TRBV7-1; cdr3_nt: TGTGCCAGCAGCCCCCGGGACAGGGGTCGCTACACAGATACGCAGTATTTT; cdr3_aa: CASSPRDRGRYTDTQYF
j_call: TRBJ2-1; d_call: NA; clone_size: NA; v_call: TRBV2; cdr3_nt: TGTGCCAGCAGTGAAGCGCTCCCCGGAGCGAGGAGCTCCTACAATGAGCAGTTCTTC; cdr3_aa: CASSEALPGARSSYNEQFF
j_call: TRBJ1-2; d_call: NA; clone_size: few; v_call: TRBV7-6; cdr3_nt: TGTGCCAGCAGCAGGGACGTTATTGGAGGCTACACCTTC; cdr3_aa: CASSRDVIGGYTF
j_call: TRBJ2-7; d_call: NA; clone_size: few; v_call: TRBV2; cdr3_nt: TGTGCCAGCAGAGGACAGTACGAGCAGTACTTC; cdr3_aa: CASRGQYEQYF